A single sample is the source of the 18 T cell receptor beta chains below, sequenced in a study of glioma-infiltrating T cells. The iRepertoire nested amplicon-rescue multiplex PCR amplified TCR alpha and beta CDR3s from RNA. TCRdb redid the calling of the multiplex PCR reads with MiXCR, one entry per CDR3 protein. This sample has over 130,000 distinct CDR3 sequences, with about 39% found just once. The specimen was glioma tissue, nonneoplastic brain tissue, or PBMCs (not recorded which). These receptors originate from a human donor with low-grade glioma or glioblastoma, undergoing nonglioma brain surgery, or in good health (not recorded which).

The chain has TRBV27 and TRBJ2-1; TRBD1 agrees at 8 bases. From germline, CDR1 is MNHEY and CDR2 SMNVEV (reference sequence). The CDR3 runs to 16 residues. V trimming: 6 bases; J trimming: 3 bases; junction bases outside the gene matches: 10. The DNA for the CDR3 is TGTGCCAGCAGAAGACGGGGACAGGACGACTACAATGAGCAGTTCTTC. Protein sequence: CASRRRGQDDYNEQFF.

The chain joins TRBV7-2 to TRBJ1-3; a weak D match, TRBD1 (6 bases). Trimming removed 6 bases from V and 3 bases from J, with 15 bases in between. In germline, CDR1 is SGHTA, CDR2 FQGNSA. The CDR3 is 15 amino acids. CDR3 loop: CASSLNQGLGNTIYF. The CDR3 DNA follows: TGTGCCAGCAGTCTTAACCAGGGGCTTGGAAACACCATATATTTT.

This clonotype was picked up a small number of times. The chain has TRBV25-1 and TRBJ1-1; D call uncertain. The CDR3 contains 11 residues. The V end lost 0 bases, the J end lost 6 bases, and 2 bases lay between the germline ends. CDR1 is MGHDK and CDR2 is SYGVNS in the germline V gene. The CDR3 DNA follows: TGTGCCAGCAGTGAATACTCTGAAGCTTTCTTT. Its protein is CASSEYSEAFF.

The chain joins TRBV20-1 to TRBJ1-1, with TRBD1 as a possible D gene (5 bases). V was pared by 6 bases and J by 4 bases, with 15 bases between. This CDR3 is built from 13 residues. Germline V gene data show CDR1 as DFQATT and CDR2 as SNEGSKA (reference sequence). The CDR3 sequence is CSALRDRATEAFF. CDR3 sequence (DNA): TGCAGTGCCCTCCGGGACCGGGCCACTGAAGCTTTCTTT.

In its sample, this clonotype was seen a few times. The rearrangement uses TRBV18 and TRBJ2-3, with 13 bases that match TRBD2. Losses at the gene ends were 6 bases for V and 5 bases for J; bases not matched to a gene: 5. CDR3 length: 15 residues. Germline assignment: CDR1 KGHSH and CDR2 LQKENI. In nucleotides, the CDR3 is TGTGCCAGCTCCCTGGGACTAGCGGGGCTAGATACGCAGTATTTT. Amino acids: CASSLGLAGLDTQYF.

The table lists this clonotype with a few counts. The chain employs TRBV27 and TRBJ1-2, with 9 bases aligning to TRBD1. The V gene end was trimmed by 5 bases and the J gene end by 2 bases; junction bases not matched to a gene: 9. Looked up from germline, CDR1 is MNHEY and CDR2 is SMNVEV (reference sequence). This CDR3 has 16 amino acids. CDR3 nucleotides: TGTGCCAGCAGTCCCTCACCGGGACAGGGAAACTATGGCTACACCTTC. Translating it yields CASSPSPGQGNYGYTF.

The rearrangement uses TRBV7-2 and TRBJ2-7; 7 bases are a match to TRBD1. This CDR3 has 14 residues. The V and J ends lost 2 bases and 4 bases, in that order; junction bases with no gene match: 5. Per germline, CDR1 SGHTA and CDR2 FQGNSA. The CDR3 region is CASSLRDSLYEQYF. The CDR3 region has the DNA TGTGCCAGCAGCTTAAGGGACAGTTTATACGAGCAGTACTTC.

The chain is built from TRBV2 and TRBJ1-1; TRBD1 is a possible D gene (6 bases). Looked up from germline, CDR1 is SNHLY and CDR2 is FYNNEI. V was cut by 4 bases and J by 4 bases, with 10 bases left in between. The CDR3 runs to 13 residues. The CDR3 loop reads CASSVYRATEAFF. The CDR3 coding sequence is TGTGCCAGCAGTGTGTACAGGGCCACTGAAGCTTTCTTT.

V is TRBV27 and J is TRBJ2-1, with TRBD1 as a possible D gene (7 bases). The V end lost 6 bases, the J end lost 6 bases, and 24 bases lay between the germline ends. The CDR3 spans 17 residues. Per germline, CDR1 MNHEY and CDR2 SMNVEV (reference sequence). The CDR3 loop is CASSLWTGGGTSNEQFF. In nucleotides, the CDR3 is TGTGCCAGCAGCCTCTGGACAGGTGGAGGGACCTCCAATGAGCAGTTCTTC.

V gene TRBV28 combines with J gene TRBJ1-5, with D unresolved. Germline values: CDR1 MDHEN, CDR2 SYDVKM. The CDR3 contains 15 residues. Trimming took off 1 base at V and 4 bases at J, with 11 bases between the two ends. CDR3 sequence reads: CASSLYGPPNQPQHF. CDR3 bases: TGTGCCAGCAGTTTATACGGGCCCCCAAATCAGCCCCAGCATTTT.

The table lists this clonotype with a few counts. V is TRBV3-1 and J is TRBJ2-2; TRBD1 matches at 7 bases. V lost 4 bases and J lost 0; bases outside the gene matches: 2. The germline CDR1 and CDR2 sequences are LGHDT and YNNKEL (reference sequence). This CDR3 comprises 15 residues. Here the CDR3 reads CASSRTGANTGELFF. The CDR3, as DNA: TGTGCCAGCAGCCGGACAGGCGCGAACACCGGGGAGCTGTTTTTT.

This clonotype was seen a handful of times. The chain recombines TRBV4-1 with TRBJ1-2; 10 bases are a match to TRBD1. Germline values: CDR1 MGHRA, CDR2 YSYEKL. The CDR3 covers 16 residues. Trimming at V came to 0 bases and at J to 5 bases, leaving 6 bases not matched to a gene. The CDR3, as DNA: TGCGCCAGCAGCCAAGACGTGACGGGACAGGGGTATGGCTACACCTTC. Protein sequence: CASSQDVTGQGYGYTF.

The rearrangement links TRBV10-3 to TRBJ2-5; tentative D call: TRBD1 (5 bases). The germline V gene encodes CDR1 ENHRY and CDR2 SYGVKD. The CDR3 is 12 residues long. The ends were cut back, 8 bases at V and 5 bases at J, with 12 bases in the middle. CDR3 coding DNA: TGTGCCATCGGCAGGGTTCGGGAGACCCAGTACTTC. Translated, it gives CAIGRVRETQYF.

In its sample, this clonotype was seen a few times. This chain links TRBV7-2 with TRBJ2-7; D remains unclear. The germline CDR1 and CDR2 sequences are SGHTA and FQGNSA. Trimming stripped 3 bases from V and 2 bases from J, with 11 bases between. The CDR3 has 14 amino acids. As DNA, the CDR3 is TGTGCCAGCAGCTTCCCGGGCCCCACCTACGAGCAGTACTTC. It is translated as CASSFPGPTYEQYF. Full variable domain (outside the CDR3, taken from reference TRBV7-2 and TRBJ2-7): GAGVSQSPSNKVTEKGKDVELRCDPISGHTALYWYRQSLGQGLEFLIYFQGNSAPDKSGLPSDRFSAERTGGSVSTLTIQRTQQEDSAVYLCASSFPGPTYEQYFGPGTRLTVT.

This clonotype was observed a handful of times. The J gene is TRBJ2-7, the V gene TRBV6-2 or TRBV6-3; TRBD1 agrees at 11 bases. V lost 2 bases, J lost 3 bases, and 3 bases stayed unmatched. The CDR3 sequence is 15 residues long. Germline-derived CDR1 and CDR2 are MNHEY and SVGEGT. The CDR3, as DNA: TGTGCCAGCAGTTACCAGGACAGGGGGCGCTACGAGCAGTACTTC. As protein: CASSYQDRGRYEQYF.

The chain joins TRBV6-1 to TRBJ2-1; 10 nucleotides line up with TRBD2. V shed 4 bases, J shed 2 bases, and the junction held 2 bases outside the gene matches. Germline CDR1 MNHNS, CDR2 SASEGT. This CDR3 spans 15 amino acids. In DNA, the CDR3 is TGTGCCAGCAGTGTAGCGGGAGGCGCCTACAATGAGCAGTTCTTC. It yields the protein CASSVAGGAYNEQFF.

The genes are TRBV6-1 and TRBJ2-7; 7 bases line up with TRBD1. Germline V gene sequence: CDR1 MNHNS, CDR2 SASEGT. The CDR3 has 13 residues. V was pared by 3 bases and J by 6 bases, with 5 bases of the junction left unmatched. In nucleotides, the CDR3 is TGTGCCAGCAGTGAGGCAGGGGGAGTCGAGCAGTACTTC. It specifies CASSEAGGVEQYF.

The V and J genes are TRBV7-6 and TRBJ2-1; 7 nucleotides agree with TRBD2. The CDR3 sequence is 16 residues long. Per germline, CDR1 SGHVS and CDR2 FNYEAQ. Trimming removed 2 bases from V and 4 bases from J; junction bases left unmatched: 8. The CDR3 DNA reads as TGTGCCAGCAGCTTAAAGGCGGCTAGCGGTTACAATGAGCAGTTCTTC. It translates to CASSLKAASGYNEQFF. The full variable domain, with the rest looked up from reference TRBV7-6 and TRBJ2-1, is GAGVSQSPRYKVTKRGQDVALRCDPISGHVSLYWYRQALGQGPEFLTYFNYEAQQDKSGLPNDRFSAERPEGSISTLTIQRTEQRDSAMYRCASSLKAASGYNEQFFGPGTRLTVL.